This paragraph reports one T cell receptor (beta chain). Its specificity is unknown. The TRB cDNA libraries were prepared by 5' RACE with UMI labels. TCRdb reanalyzed the 5' RACE reads and collapses them to one entry per CDR3 protein, without DNA. Its clone listing holds roughly 60,000 distinct CDR3 sequences. CDR1 and CDR2 from the germline V gene are SGHVS and FNYEAQ. The CDR3 extends over 19 amino acids. This specimen belongs to a study of CXCR3-negative and CXCR3-positive naive CD8 T cells. Study-wide results and limits: CXCR3-positive naive cells had TRB CDR3s that were more hydrophobic than CXCR3-negative naive cells had. Memory cells diverged, while naive CXCR3-positive and CXCR3-negative cells had similar TRBV-TRBJ usage. Both naive subsets showed comparably high diversity, and memory CD8+ cells showed much lower diversity.

The TCR sequence derives from a human donor in good health. Some clones in this sample may be carry-over from other donors' samples. The sequenced sample consisted of naive CXCR3+ CD8+ T cells from blood. Subset given: CD45RO-CCR7+CD27+CD95- naive CD8+ T cells expressing CXCR3 (TNR3+). This chain links TRBV7-6 with TRBJ2-6; lacking DNA, the TRBD1 call made by TCRdb goes unchecked. CDR3 sequence reads: CASSFPLRAVDSGANVLTF. The entire variable domain, with the rest obtained from reference TRBV7-6 and TRBJ2-6, is as follows: GAGVSQSPRYKVTKRGQDVALRCDPISGHVSLYWYRQALGQGPEFLTYFNYEAQQDKSGLPNDRFSAERPEGSISTLTIQRTEQRDSAMYRCASSFPLRAVDSGANVLTFGAGSRLTVL.